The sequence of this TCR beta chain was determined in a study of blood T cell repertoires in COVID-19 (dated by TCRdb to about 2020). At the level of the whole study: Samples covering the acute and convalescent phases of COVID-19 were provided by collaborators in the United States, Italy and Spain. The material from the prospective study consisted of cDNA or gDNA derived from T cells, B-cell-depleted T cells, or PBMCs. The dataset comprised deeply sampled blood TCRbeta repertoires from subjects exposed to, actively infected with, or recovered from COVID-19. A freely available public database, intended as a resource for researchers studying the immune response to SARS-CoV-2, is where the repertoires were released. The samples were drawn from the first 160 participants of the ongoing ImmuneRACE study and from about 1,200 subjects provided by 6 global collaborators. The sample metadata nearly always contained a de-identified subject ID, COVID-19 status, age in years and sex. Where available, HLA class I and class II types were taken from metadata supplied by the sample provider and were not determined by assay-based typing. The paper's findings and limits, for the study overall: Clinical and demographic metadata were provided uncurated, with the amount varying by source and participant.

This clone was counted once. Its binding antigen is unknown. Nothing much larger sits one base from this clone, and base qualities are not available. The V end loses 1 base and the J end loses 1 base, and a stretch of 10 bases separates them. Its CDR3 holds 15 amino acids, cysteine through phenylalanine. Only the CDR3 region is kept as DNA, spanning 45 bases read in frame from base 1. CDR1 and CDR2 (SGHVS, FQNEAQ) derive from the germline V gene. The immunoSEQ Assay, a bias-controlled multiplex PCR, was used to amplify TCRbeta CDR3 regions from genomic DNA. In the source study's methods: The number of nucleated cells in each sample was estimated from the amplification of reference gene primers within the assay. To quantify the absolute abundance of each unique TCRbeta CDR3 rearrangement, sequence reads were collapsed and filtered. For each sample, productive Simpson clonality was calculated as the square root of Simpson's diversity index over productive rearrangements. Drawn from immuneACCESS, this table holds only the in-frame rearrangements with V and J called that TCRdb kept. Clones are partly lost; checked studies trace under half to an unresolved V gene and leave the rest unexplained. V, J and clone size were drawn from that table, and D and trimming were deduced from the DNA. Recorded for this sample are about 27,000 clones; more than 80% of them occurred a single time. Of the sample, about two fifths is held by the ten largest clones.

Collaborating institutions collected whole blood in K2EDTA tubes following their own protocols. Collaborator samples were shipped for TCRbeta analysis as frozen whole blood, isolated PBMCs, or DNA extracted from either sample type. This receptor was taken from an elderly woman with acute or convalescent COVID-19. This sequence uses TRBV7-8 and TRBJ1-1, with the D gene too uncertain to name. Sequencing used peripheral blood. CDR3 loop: CASSLDHGRNTEAFF. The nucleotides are TGTGCCAGCAGCTTAGACCATGGGAGGAACACTGAAGCTTTCTTT.